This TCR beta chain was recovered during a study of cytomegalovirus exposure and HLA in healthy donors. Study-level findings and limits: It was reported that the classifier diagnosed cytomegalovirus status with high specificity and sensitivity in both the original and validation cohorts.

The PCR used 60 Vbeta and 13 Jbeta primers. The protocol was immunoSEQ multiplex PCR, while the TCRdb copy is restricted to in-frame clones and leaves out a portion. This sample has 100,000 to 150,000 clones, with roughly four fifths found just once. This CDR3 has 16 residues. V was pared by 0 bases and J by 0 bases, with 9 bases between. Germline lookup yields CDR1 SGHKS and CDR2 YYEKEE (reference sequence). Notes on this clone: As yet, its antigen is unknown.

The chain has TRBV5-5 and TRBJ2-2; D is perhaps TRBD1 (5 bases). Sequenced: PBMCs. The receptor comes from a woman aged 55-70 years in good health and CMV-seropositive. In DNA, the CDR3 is TGTGCCAGCAGCTTGGTAGTAGGGGCGAACACCGGGGAGCTGTTTTTT. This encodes CASSLVVGANTGELFF.